Detailed here is one TCR beta chain. After re-calling the 5' RACE reads, TCRdb lists one entry per CDR3 protein, DNA absent. This listing includes some 100,000 distinct CDR3 sequences. The source of the sample is a study of monozygotic twins with inflammatory bowel disease. Germline V gives CDR1 ENHRY, CDR2 SYGVKD. This CDR3 spans 18 amino acids. The TCR was taken from a human donor with ulcerative colitis or Crohn's disease, or a healthy co-twin of an affected twin (not recorded which). Sequencing was carried out using blood. This rearrangement joins TRBV10-3 to TRBJ1-1. CDR3 sequence: CAISDPMGGGSLNTEAFF.